The rows below give T cell receptor beta chains drawn from one sample of a study of blood T cell repertoires in COVID-19. The assay was immunoSEQ multiplex PCR, and TCRdb's table has in-frame clones only and misses some. The sample includes 150,000 to 200,000 clones, about 84% of them seen just once. Input material: PBMCs or T cells enriched from blood (not recorded which). The source of these receptors is a woman aged 25 to 39 who had recovered from COVID-19. Each CDR3 is given with its conserved first and last residue. The order of the fields is V gene, J gene, clone size, D gene, CDR3 DNA, CDR3 protein. The D gene is left open where the match is weak. A clone size is listed for some rows: how often the clone was seen (once, few, many), or a class if it is expanded.

TRBV12-3/TRBV12-4	TRBJ2-7	NA	NA	TGTGCCAGCAGTTTCAGGCAGGCTTACGAGCAGTACTTC	CASSFRQAYEQYF
TRBV2	TRBJ1-4	NA	TRBD1	TGTGCCAGTTCCTCTGGGGACAGGGATAATGAAAAACTGTTTTTT	CASSSGDRDNEKLFF
TRBV28	TRBJ1-1	NA	NA	TGTGCCAGCAGTAGACAGGACCCGACGGGCACTGAAGCTTTCTTT	CASSRQDPTGTEAFF
TRBV28	TRBJ1-2	few	NA	TGTGCCAGCAGTCTACTGAACAGGGAAAGTTCGCTCTATGGCTACACCTTC	CASSLLNRESSLYGYTF
TRBV19	TRBJ1-2	NA	TRBD1	TGTGCCAGTAGTGTCGCCGGGACAGGGGGCTATGGCTACACCTTC	CASSVAGTGGYGYTF
TRBV5-1	TRBJ2-1	NA	TRBD1	TGCGCCAGCAGCTCTGTACCTCTGGGACAGGGCGGGGATGAGCAGTTCTTC	CASSSVPLGQGGDEQFF
TRBV30	TRBJ2-3	few	NA	TGTGCCTGGAGTGGAGGCGGTACCACAGATACGCAGTATTTT	CAWSGGGTTDTQYF
TRBV5-6	TRBJ2-3	NA	NA	TGTGCCAGCAGCTTGGCCAGGGTTGGCGCAGATACGCAGTATTTT	CASSLARVGADTQYF
TRBV4-2	TRBJ2-7	NA	NA	TGTGCCAGCAGCCAAACGCTCCTGATTAGCGGCCCAACCTACGAGCAGTACTTC	CASSQTLLISGPTYEQYF
TRBV6-1	TRBJ1-1	NA	NA	TGTGCCAGCAGTGAAGAGGCTGCGGCCTCGTCTAAGGCTTTCTTT	CASSEEAAASSKAFF
TRBV7-9	TRBJ2-2	NA	NA	TGTGCCAGCAGCCGATCCGGTCAACTGGCCGGGGAGCTGTTTTTT	CASSRSGQLAGELFF
TRBV5-1	TRBJ2-3	NA	TRBD1	TGCGCCAGCAGCCCCGGGACAGGGGAATTTGATACGCAGTATTTT	CASSPGTGEFDTQYF
TRBV29-1	TRBJ2-7	NA	TRBD1	TGCAGCGTTGATACAGGGGGGAACGAGCAGTACTTC	CSVDTGGNEQYF
TRBV28	TRBJ1-2	NA	NA	TGTGCCAGCTCCGGGGGGGTGGTTGGCTACACCTTC	CASSGGVVGYTF
TRBV27	TRBJ2-3	NA	NA	TGTGCCAGCAGTATCGGGAAGGGCTCTAGCACAGATACGCAGTATTTT	CASSIGKGSSTDTQYF
TRBV5-4	TRBJ2-3	NA	NA	TGTGCCAGCAGATTGACGGGGGCAGATACGCAGTATTTT	CASRLTGADTQYF
TRBV9	TRBJ1-1	NA	NA	TGTGCCAGCAGCGTAGCTGCAGGGGCGGGCACGAACACTGAAGCTTTCTTT	CASSVAAGAGTNTEAFF
TRBV28	TRBJ1-6	few	NA	TGTGCCAGCAGTTGGGGGGGGGAACGGTCACCCCTCCACTTT	CASSWGGERSPLHF
TRBV9	TRBJ2-5	NA	TRBD2	TGTGCCAGCAGCGCGACAGGACTAGCGGGAGAGACCCAGTACTTC	CASSATGLAGETQYF
TRBV3-1/TRBV3-2	TRBJ1-1	NA	NA	TGTGCCAGCAGCCAAGATTTTGTGCTATTT	CASSQDFVLF
TRBV28	TRBJ2-1	NA	TRBD1	TGTGCCAGCAGTCTCGGGGACAGGGTAAGCAATGAGCAGTTCTTC	CASSLGDRVSNEQFF
TRBV3-1/TRBV3-2	TRBJ1-6	NA	TRBD1	TGTGCCAGCAGCCAAGATCGCTTGAACAGGGGAAAGCCCTATAATTCACCCCTCCACTTT	CASSQDRLNRGKPYNSPLHF
TRBV28	TRBJ1-5	NA	TRBD1	TGTGCCAGCAGTTGGGACAGGGGGCGACGCAATCAGCCCCAGCATTTT	CASSWDRGRRNQPQHF
TRBV10-3	TRBJ1-6	NA	TRBD1	TGTGCCATCAGTGCGGAGGGGGCTGATTCACCCCTCCACTTT	CAISAEGADSPLHF
TRBV11-2	TRBJ2-5	NA	TRBD1	TGTGCCAGCAGCTCCGGGACAGCAATTTACCAAGAGACCCAGTACTTC	CASSSGTAIYQETQYF
TRBV7-9	TRBJ2-2	NA	NA	TGTGCCAGCAGCTGGGGCTACACCGGGGAGCTGTTTTTT	CASSWGYTGELFF
TRBV11-2	TRBJ2-7	NA	NA	TGTGCCAGCAGCCGAACTGGGGGCGGGTACGAGCAGTACTTC	CASSRTGGGYEQYF
TRBV9	TRBJ2-7	NA	TRBD1	TGTGCCAGCAGCCCCCGGGACAGGGACTACGAGCAGTACTTC	CASSPRDRDYEQYF
TRBV14	TRBJ2-1	NA	NA	TGTGCCAGCAGCCAAGATCTGGCAGTCTACAATGAGCAGTTCTTC	CASSQDLAVYNEQFF
TRBV3-1/TRBV3-2	TRBJ1-4	NA	TRBD1	TGTGCCAGCAGCCAAGGAGACAGGGGTGATAATGAAAAACTGTTTTTT	CASSQGDRGDNEKLFF
TRBV20-1	TRBJ2-3	NA	NA	TGCAGTGCTCTCACAGATACGCAGTATTTT	CSALTDTQYF